This TCR beta chain emerged from a study of cytotoxic CD8 clonotypes in ibrutinib-treated CLL. Study-wide findings and caveats: Before falling back toward baseline at progression, clonality had risen at the time of ibrutinib response.

Only in-frame clones appear in the TCRdb table, and some are missing; sequencing was by immunoSEQ multiplex PCR. The sample has 200,000 to 250,000 clones, nearly 80% seen once. This clone came up many times. The antigen is unknown. Other nucleotide sequences from this sample produce the same CDR3. Libraries of TCR beta were made from 1.5 to 2.5 micrograms of genomic DNA that came from cryopreserved PBMCs. Per germline, CDR1 SGHRS and CDR2 YFSETQ. The CDR3 is 12 residues long. V gave up 4 bases and J gave up 2 bases, with 6 bases separating them. Sequenced here: PBMCs, sampled after 12 months of ibrutinib treatment. The receptor was isolated from a human donor with chronic lymphocytic leukemia. The chain joins TRBV5-1 to TRBJ2-5; the D is unclear. The DNA for the CDR3 is TGCGCCAGCAGCCAAATTCAAGAGACCCAGTACTTC. Its protein product is CASSQIQETQYF.